The sample holds a few counts of the clone carrying this T cell receptor (beta chain). What it binds is unknown. This CDR3 contains 16 residues. Germline V gene data show CDR1 as SGHVS and CDR2 as FQNEAQ. Germline trimming cut 2 bases from V and 2 bases from J; bases unmatched to any gene: 3. It was by quantitative 5'-RACE with molecular barcodes that TCR beta libraries were made. Via MiXCR, TCRdb re-called the 5' RACE reads, giving one row per CDR3 protein. The data hold about 350,000 distinct CDR3 sequences, with 20% to 25% observed a single time. This entry belongs to a study of CD8 T cells in ankylosing spondylitis. Study conclusions and caveats: A TCR beta motif of under 10 highly homologous variants appeared characteristic of ankylosing spondylitis blood. Peripheral blood held disease-linked clones only at relatively low frequency, and these were CD8+. Earlier reports found some motif variants in synovial fluid and blood in reactive arthritis.

J is TRBJ2-1 and V is TRBV7-8, with 10 nucleotides matching TRBD2. This TCR came from a male donor with ankylosing spondylitis or in good health (not recorded which). The specimen was blood, either unsorted or a sorted T cell fraction (not recorded which). CDR3 in DNA: TGTGCCAGCAGCTTATTCGGACTAGCGGCCTACAATGAGCAGTTCTTC. Residues: CASSLFGLAAYNEQFF.